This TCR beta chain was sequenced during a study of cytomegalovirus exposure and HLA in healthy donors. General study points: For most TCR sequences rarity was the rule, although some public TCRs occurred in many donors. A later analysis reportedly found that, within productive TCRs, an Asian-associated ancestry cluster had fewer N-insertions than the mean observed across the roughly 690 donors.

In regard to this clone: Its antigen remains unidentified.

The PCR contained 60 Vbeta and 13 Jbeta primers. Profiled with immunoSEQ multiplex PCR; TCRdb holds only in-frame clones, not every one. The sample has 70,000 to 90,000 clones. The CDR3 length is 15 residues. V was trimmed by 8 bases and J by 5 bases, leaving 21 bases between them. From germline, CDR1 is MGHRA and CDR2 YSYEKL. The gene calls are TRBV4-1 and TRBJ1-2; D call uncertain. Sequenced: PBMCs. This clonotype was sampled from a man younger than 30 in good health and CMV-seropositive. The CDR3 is CASRSLNLIRYGYTF. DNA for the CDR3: TGCGCCAGCCGCTCCCTGAACTTGATTCGGTATGGCTACACCTTC.